This T cell receptor beta chain was sequenced in a study of spatial heterogeneity in lung cancer. Study summary: Consistently, beta-chain sequences turned up in larger numbers than alpha-chain sequences did.

The CDR3 spans 17 residues. The germline gives CDR1 LNHDA, CDR2 SQIVND (reference sequence). The V and J ends lost 7 bases and 0 bases respectively, with 19 bases between them. Time point here: sample taken at primary tumor resection. Whole RNA obtained from tumor, nontumor lung or frozen PBMC underwent sequencing without sorting. Study-level points and caveats: Intratumoral expanded alpha and beta TCR counts were found to track tumor mutation counts. Tracking of ubiquitous and regional nonsynonymous mutations by counts of ubiquitous and regional expanded TCRs, respectively, was seen.

By sample fraction, this clonotype is medium-sized (0.01 to 0.1%). Its antigen remains unidentified. TCRdb fed the 5' RACE reads into MiXCR, producing one record per CDR3 protein. The sample records about 9,800 distinct CDR3 sequences, roughly 6.3% being singletons. The rearrangement uses TRBV19 and TRBJ1-5, with D maybe TRBD1 (5 bases). Sample: lung tumor tissue, taken at surgery. The TCR originated in a male donor with early-stage non-small cell lung cancer. The CDR3 sequence: CASTGSEGRGSNQPQHF. In nucleotides, the CDR3 is TGTGCCAGTACCGGATCCGAGGGTAGGGGTAGCAATCAGCCCCAGCATTTT.